The present entry profiles one T cell receptor (beta chain) with its context. Antigen specificity is unknown. Amplification yielded TCR beta CDR3 regions, with RNA transcripts as the source. The HTBI primer set was used in a first-round RT-PCR of the TCR CDR3. Using its own MiXCR run on the multiplex PCR reads, TCRdb lists one record per CDR3 protein. The table includes 500,000 to 800,000 distinct CDR3 sequences, roughly 45% detected once. The CDR3 length is 12 residues. Trimming shortened V by 7 bases and J by 4 bases, and 10 bases separated the two germline ends. Germline V CDR1 and CDR2: SNHLY, FYNNEI. Clinical symptoms, serum thyroxine, TRAb, thyroid ultrasound and orbital computed tomography established diagnosis. The sample comes from a study of T cells in Graves' hyperthyroidism and ophthalmopathy. Study results and limitations: From stable hyperthyroidism, ophthalmopathy was separated by a 13 V-J model. Model output signaled ophthalmopathy a median roughly 6 months ahead of onset. Blood samples included most of the expanded thyroid clonotypes exceeding 0.001.

The sample consisted of peripheral blood or thyroid tissue (not recorded which). The origin of this receptor is an adult man with Graves' disease, either hyperthyroidism or ophthalmopathy (not recorded which). The chain carries TRBV2 and TRBJ1-2; no clear D gene. The CDR3 bases are TGTGCCAGCACCGCTCGGGGCTATGGCTACACCTTC. The encoded protein is CASTARGYGYTF.